This is a list of T cell receptor beta chains from one sample in a study of T cells after yellow fever vaccination. TCRdb independently ran MiXCR on the 5' RACE reads; one entry per CDR3 protein. The table has around 340,000 distinct CDR3 sequences, more than 8.5% seen once. The material was PBMCs, obtained on the day of the first yellow fever vaccination. These receptors were obtained from a man between 18 and 35 years old who received the YFV17D yellow fever vaccine. Each CDR3 is given with its conserved first and last residue. D genes are given only for firm matches. Rows give clone size only sometimes, using once, few, many, or a class for an expanded clone.

J gene	CDR3 length	D gene	clone size	V gene	CDR3 DNA	CDR3 protein
TRBJ2-1	13	NA	many	TRBV12-3/TRBV12-4	TGTGCCAGCAGTCTAATACAGGGCTATGAGCAGTTCTTC	CASSLIQGYEQFF
TRBJ2-5	12	NA	few	TRBV16	TGTGCCAGCAGCCAATCGAAAGAGACCCAGTACTTC	CASSQSKETQYF
TRBJ2-1	14	TRBD2	NA	TRBV29-1	TGCAGCGTTGAAGCGGGACTAGCGGGGGCAGAGCAGTTCTTC	CSVEAGLAGAEQFF
TRBJ2-5	15	NA	few	TRBV5-5	TGTGCCAGCAGCTTGGTCCAGGGAGGCCCCGAGACCCAGTACTTC	CASSLVQGGPETQYF
TRBJ1-6	13	NA	NA	TRBV30	TGTGCCTGGAGTGGGGGGTATAATTCACCCCTCCACTTT	CAWSGGYNSPLHF
TRBJ1-1	12	NA	few	TRBV5-5	TGTGCCAGCAGCTTCGACGGCACTGAAGCTTTCTTT	CASSFDGTEAFF
TRBJ2-5	16	TRBD2	many	TRBV20-1	TGCAGTGCTAGAGATCAAGGCCTAGCGGGCCAAGAGACCCAGTACTTC	CSARDQGLAGQETQYF
TRBJ2-7	14	NA	NA	TRBV6-5	TGTGCCAGCAGTTACTCTGGGGAAGGCAACGAGCAGTACTTC	CASSYSGEGNEQYF
TRBJ2-4	15	NA	few	TRBV4-1	TGCGCCAGCAGCCAAAGGGGGACCGGGACGAACATTCAGTACTTC	CASSQRGTGTNIQYF
TRBJ1-1	16	TRBD1	few	TRBV7-9	TGTGCCAGCAGCTTAGCCGGGACAGGGGAGGGCACTGAAGCTTTCTTT	CASSLAGTGEGTEAFF
TRBJ2-3	15	TRBD1	NA	TRBV6-5	TGTGCCAGCAGTTTTTCCGGGACAGGGGTAGATACGCAGTATTTT	CASSFSGTGVDTQYF
TRBJ2-6	20	NA	NA	TRBV6-1	TGTGCCAGCAGTGAAAGTTTAACGCAAGTCCATTTCTCTGGGGCCAACGTCCTGACTTTC	CASSESLTQVHFSGANVLTF
TRBJ2-1	16	NA	few	TRBV7-3	TGTGCCAGCAGCTTAATGGGGGGTAGCTCCTACAATGAGCAGTTCTTC	CASSLMGGSSYNEQFF
TRBJ2-3	17	TRBD2	few	TRBV7-9	TGTGCCAGCAGCTTCCCGGGACTAGCGGGGGGGCCAGATACGCAGTATTTT	CASSFPGLAGGPDTQYF
TRBJ2-5	16	TRBD2	many	TRBV4-1	TGCGCCAGCAGCCTTGTTGGACTAGCTCCTCAAGAGACCCAGTACTTC	CASSLVGLAPQETQYF
TRBJ1-1	14	TRBD1	few	TRBV7-9	TGTGCCAGCAGCCCCGGGGACAGTAACACTGAAGCTTTCTTT	CASSPGDSNTEAFF
TRBJ2-7	14	NA	few	TRBV14	TGTGCCAGCAACCCTGTCGGGGGAAACTACGAGCAGTACTTC	CASNPVGGNYEQYF
TRBJ1-5	19	TRBD1	NA	TRBV27	TGTGCCAGCAGTTCCAGGGGGCGCACCGGGGTTGGCAGCAACCAGCCCCAGCATTTT	CASSSRGRTGVGSNQPQHF
TRBJ1-1	14	NA	many	TRBV6-9	TGTGCCAGCATCGCACAGGGACTAGACACTGAAGCTTTCTTT	CASIAQGLDTEAFF